The clone carrying this T cell receptor (beta chain) was seen repeatedly, ten times or more. The J segment lost 7 bases and the V segment lost 3 bases, leaving 13 bases of the junction unmatched. Germline CDR1 LGHNA, CDR2 YNFKEQ. The length of the CDR3 is 17 residues. Time point: longitudinal time-point 2. The sample comes from a study of neurological immune-mediated disorders. TCRdb independently ran MiXCR on the 5' RACE reads; one entry per CDR3 protein. The top ten hold about 4.6% of the sample, which has approximately 85,000 distinct CDR3 sequences, less than 15% seen once. The chain recombines TRBV4-2 with TRBJ2-7; TRBD1 agrees at 12 bases. The clonotype comes from a female donor with HTLV-1-associated myelopathy (HAM/TSP). Sequencing was performed on PBMCs. CDR3 bases: TGTGCCAGCAGCCACCTCCTAACCGGGACAGGGGGCGATGAGCAGTACTTC. Amino acids: CASSHLLTGTGGDEQYF.